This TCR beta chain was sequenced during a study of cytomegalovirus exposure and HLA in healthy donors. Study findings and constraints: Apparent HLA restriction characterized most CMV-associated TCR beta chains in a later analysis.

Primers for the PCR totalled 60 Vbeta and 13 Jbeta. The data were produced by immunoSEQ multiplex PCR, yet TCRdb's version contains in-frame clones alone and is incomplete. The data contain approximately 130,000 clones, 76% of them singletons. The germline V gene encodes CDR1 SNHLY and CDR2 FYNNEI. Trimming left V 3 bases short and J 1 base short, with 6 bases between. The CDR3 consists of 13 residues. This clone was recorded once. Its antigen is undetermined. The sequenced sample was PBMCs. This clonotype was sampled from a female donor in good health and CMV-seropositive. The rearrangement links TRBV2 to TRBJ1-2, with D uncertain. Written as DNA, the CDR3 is TGTGCCAGCAGTGAGACTGTTAACTATGGCTACACCTTC. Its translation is CASSETVNYGYTF. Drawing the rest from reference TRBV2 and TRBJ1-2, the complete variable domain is EPEVTQTPSHQVTQMGQEVILRCVPISNHLYFYWYRQILGQKVEFLVSFYNNEISEKSEIFDDQFSVERPDGSNFTLKIRSTKLEDSAMYFCASSETVNYGYTFGSGTRLTVV.